This note documents a single T cell receptor beta chain sequence. Within the sample, other DNA sequences also encode this same CDR3. After thawing and overnight rest, PBMC were stained with GMM-loaded CD1B tetramer, viability dye and anti-CD3 for sorting. CD1B tetramers were loaded with Rhodococcus equi-derived C32 glucose monomycolate. The CDR3 sequence is 15 residues long. Per the germline V gene, CDR1 is MNHEY and CDR2 is SMNVEV (reference sequence). V lost 0 bases and J lost 3, with 8 bases in between. Produced via immunoSEQ multiplex PCR; TCRdb's table is partial and in-frame only. The sample lists 55,000 to 70,000 clones; approximately 80% were seen once. The data belong to a study of T cells in tuberculosis.

This clonotype was sampled from an adult woman with latent tuberculosis. Source material: CD1b-GMM tetramer-negative cells sorted from PBMCs. The rearrangement joins TRBV27 to TRBJ1-4; D is possibly TRBD1 (5 bases). Here the CDR3 reads CASSLSGVANEKLFF. Written as DNA, the CDR3 is TGTGCCAGCAGTTTATCAGGGGTGGCTAATGAAAAACTGTTTTTT.